A selection of T cell receptor beta chains follows, all from one sample in a study of neurological immune-mediated disorders. TCRdb reanalysed the 5' RACE reads using MiXCR and keeps one entry per CDR3 protein. The sample shows tens of thousands of distinct CDR3 sequences, approximately 5% of them seen only once. The sequenced sample was PBMCs. Source of these receptors: a woman in her twenties or thirties with multiple sclerosis. CDR3s include the opening cysteine and the closing phenylalanine or tryptophan. A D gene is named only where the DNA matches it firmly. Some rows have no size entry. The others give once, few or many, or a class for an expanded clone.

TRBJ1-1,TRBV20-1,many,-,14,CSGSGAPSNTEAFF,TGCAGTGGATCAGGGGCACCATCGAACACTGAAGCTTTCTTT
TRBJ2-2,TRBV10-3,few,-,15,CAISEPGQRTGELFF,TGTGCCATCAGTGAGCCCGGACAGCGGACCGGGGAGCTGTTTTTT
TRBJ1-2,TRBV5-1,few,-,13,CASSLAGSYGYTF,TGCGCCAGCAGCTTGGCGGGGTCCTATGGCTACACCTTC
TRBJ2-1,TRBV12-3/TRBV12-4,many,-,15,CASSLLAGSYNEQFF,TGTGCCAGCAGTTTATTAGCAGGGTCCTACAATGAGCAGTTCTTC
TRBJ2-5,TRBV5-6,many,TRBD1,16,CASSFTGQGMLETQYF,TGTGCCAGCAGCTTCACCGGACAGGGGATGTTGGAGACCCAGTACTTC
TRBJ2-1,TRBV20-1,many,TRBD2,16,CSARDGTSGDYNEQFF,TGCAGTGCTAGAGATGGGACTAGCGGGGATTACAATGAGCAGTTCTTC
TRBJ2-7,TRBV5-1,-,TRBD2,15,CASSWAGGLENEQYF,TGCGCCAGCAGCTGGGCCGGGGGACTAGAAAACGAGCAGTACTTC
TRBJ1-6,TRBV27,-,-,12,CASSLLTSPLHF,TGTGCCAGCAGTTTATTAACTTCACCCCTCCACTTT
TRBJ2-1,TRBV5-1,many,TRBD2,16,CASSLVAGGLYNEQFF,TGCGCCAGCAGCTTGGTGGCGGGAGGCCTCTACAATGAGCAGTTCTTC
TRBJ2-3,TRBV5-1,many,TRBD1,15,CASSSTGGPADTQYF,TGCGCCAGCAGCTCTACAGGGGGTCCGGCAGATACGCAGTATTTT
TRBJ1-4,TRBV4-1,many,TRBD1,16,CASSLRQGIANEKLFF,TGCGCCAGCAGCCTACGACAGGGTATCGCTAATGAAAAACTGTTTTTT
TRBJ2-2,TRBV12-3/TRBV12-4,many,-,14,CASSLLGITGELFF,TGTGCCAGCAGTTTATTGGGGATCACCGGGGAGCTGTTTTTT
TRBJ2-1,TRBV10-3,many,TRBD1,17,CAISPRGQVSSYNEQFF,TGTGCCATCAGTCCCAGAGGACAGGTCAGCTCCTACAATGAGCAGTTCTTC
TRBJ1-5,TRBV12-3/TRBV12-4,few,TRBD1,16,CASSRGQAPFSQPQHF,TGTGCCAGCAGCCGTGGACAGGCCCCCTTTAGTCAGCCCCAGCATTTT
TRBJ1-5,TRBV18,-,-,14,CASSPESGSKTQNF,TGTGCCAGCTCACCAGAGTCAGGGAGCAAGACCCAGAATTTT
TRBJ1-1,TRBV7-9,many,-,14,CASSRSLEGTEAFF,TGTGCCAGCAGTAGATCCCTGGAGGGGACTGAAGCTTTCTTT
TRBJ1-4,TRBV24-1,few,TRBD1,15,CATSADRASNEKLFF,TGTGCCACCAGTGCGGACAGGGCTTCTAATGAAAAACTGTTTTTT
TRBJ1-1,TRBV12-3/TRBV12-4,few,TRBD1,15,CASSLAGGRGTEAFF,TGTGCCAGCAGTTTGGCAGGGGGCAGGGGCACTGAAGCTTTCTTT
TRBJ2-7,TRBV5-1,-,TRBD2,14,CASSGLAGTYEQYF,TGCGCCAGCAGCGGACTAGCGGGAACCTACGAGCAGTACTTC
TRBJ1-1,TRBV6-6,many,-,10,CASSDTEAFF,TGTGCCAGCAGTGACACTGAAGCTTTCTTT
TRBJ2-3,TRBV14,few,TRBD2,16,CASSPRGATSTDTQYF,TGTGCCAGCAGCCCGCGGGGGGCCACTAGCACAGATACGCAGTATTTT
TRBJ2-1,TRBV12-3/TRBV12-4,few,TRBD2,14,CASRGGTGHNEQFF,TGTGCCAGCAGGGGGGGGACCGGCCACAATGAGCAGTTCTTC
TRBJ2-1,TRBV20-1,many,-,14,CSARDRRRYNEQFF,TGCAGTGCTAGAGATCGAAGGCGGTACAATGAGCAGTTCTTC
TRBJ1-2,TRBV4-1,many,-,20,CASSQDPGRPALKANYGYTF,TGCGCCAGCAGCCAAGACCCCGGGAGGCCAGCTCTGAAAGCTAACTATGGCTACACCTTC
TRBJ2-1,TRBV12-5,many,TRBD1,16,CASGLVGDRGPGEQFF,TGTGCTAGTGGTTTGGTAGGGGACAGGGGGCCTGGTGAGCAGTTCTTC
TRBJ2-3,TRBV7-8,many,TRBD1,16,CASSLRSGQGAGTQYF,TGTGCCAGCAGCTTGCGTTCGGGACAGGGGGCCGGTACGCAGTATTTT
TRBJ2-5,TRBV5-1,many,TRBD2,18,CASSSRPRPGLGVETQYF,TGCGCCAGCAGCTCGAGGCCCCGACCGGGACTAGGGGTAGAGACCCAGTACTTC
TRBJ2-5,TRBV5-6,many,-,16,CASSFYAAKDQETQYF,TGTGCCAGCAGCTTTTATGCAGCGAAGGACCAAGAGACCCAGTACTTC
TRBJ2-3,TRBV29-1,many,-,13,CSANRDSTDTQYF,TGCAGCGCTAACCGGGACAGCACAGATACGCAGTATTTT
TRBJ2-5,TRBV20-1,-,-,12,CSASLELETQYF,TGCAGTGCTAGTCTGGAGCTGGAGACCCAGTACTTC
TRBJ2-1,TRBV18,many,-,13,CASATASYNEQFF,TGTGCCAGCGCCACCGCTAGCTACAATGAGCAGTTCTTC
TRBJ2-7,TRBV7-8,-,-,17,CASTPRLANGGVYEQYF,TGTGCCAGCACCCCCCGTTTAGCCAACGGAGGGGTCTACGAGCAGTACTTC
TRBJ1-2,TRBV12-3/TRBV12-4,many,-,14,CASSPTRSSFGYTF,TGTGCCAGCAGCCCAACGAGGAGCTCCTTTGGCTACACCTTC
TRBJ2-7,TRBV5-1,many,-,14,CASSLERFPYEQYF,TGCGCCAGCAGCTTGGAGCGGTTCCCCTACGAGCAGTACTTC
TRBJ2-5,TRBV5-4,many,TRBD2,16,CASSLRSGRAGETQYF,TGTGCCAGCAGCCTACGGAGCGGGAGGGCCGGGGAGACCCAGTACTTC
TRBJ2-1,TRBV7-6,many,-,14,CASSLRAGWYEQFF,TGTGCCAGCAGCTTAAGGGCAGGGTGGTATGAGCAGTTCTTC
TRBJ2-5,TRBV10-3,many,-,14,CAISEVVTQETQYF,TGTGCCATCAGTGAAGTAGTGACACAAGAGACCCAGTACTTC
TRBJ1-1,TRBV5-1,many,-,14,CASSLEGSSFEAFF,TGCGCCAGCAGCTTGGAGGGCAGTTCTTTTGAAGCTTTCTTT